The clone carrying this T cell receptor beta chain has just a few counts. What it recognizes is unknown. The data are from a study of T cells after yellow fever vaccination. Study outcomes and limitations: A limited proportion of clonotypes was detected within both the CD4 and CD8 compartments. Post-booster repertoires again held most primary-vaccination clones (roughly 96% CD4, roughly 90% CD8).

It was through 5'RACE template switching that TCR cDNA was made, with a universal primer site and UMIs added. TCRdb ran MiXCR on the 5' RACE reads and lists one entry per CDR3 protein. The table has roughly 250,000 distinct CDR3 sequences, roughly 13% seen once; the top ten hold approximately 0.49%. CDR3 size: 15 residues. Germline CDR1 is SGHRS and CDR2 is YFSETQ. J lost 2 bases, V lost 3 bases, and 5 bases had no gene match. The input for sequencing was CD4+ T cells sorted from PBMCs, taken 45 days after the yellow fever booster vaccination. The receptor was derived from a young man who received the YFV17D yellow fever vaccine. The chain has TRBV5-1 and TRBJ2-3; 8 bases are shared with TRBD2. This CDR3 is CASSSKRGLTDTQYF. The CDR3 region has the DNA TGCGCCAGCAGCTCCAAGCGGGGGCTCACAGATACGCAGTATTTT.